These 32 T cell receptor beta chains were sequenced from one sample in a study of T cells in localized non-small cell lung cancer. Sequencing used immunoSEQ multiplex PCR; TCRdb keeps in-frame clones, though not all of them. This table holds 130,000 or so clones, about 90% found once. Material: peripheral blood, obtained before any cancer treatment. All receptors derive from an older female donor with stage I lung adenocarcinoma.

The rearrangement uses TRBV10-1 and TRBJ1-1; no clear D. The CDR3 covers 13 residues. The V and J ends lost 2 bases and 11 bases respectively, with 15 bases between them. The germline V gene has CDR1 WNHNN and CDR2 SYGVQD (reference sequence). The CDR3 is CASSEPGSSTAFF. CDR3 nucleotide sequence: TGCGCCAGCAGTGAGCCAGGTTCCTCAACGGCTTTCTTT.

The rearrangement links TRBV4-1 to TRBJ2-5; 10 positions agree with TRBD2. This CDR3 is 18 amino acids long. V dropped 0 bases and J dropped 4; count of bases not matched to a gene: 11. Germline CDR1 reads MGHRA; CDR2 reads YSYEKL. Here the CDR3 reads CASSQEGVASGRGETQYF. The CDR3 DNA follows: TGCGCCAGCAGCCAAGAAGGAGTGGCGAGCGGGAGGGGAGAGACCCAGTACTTC.

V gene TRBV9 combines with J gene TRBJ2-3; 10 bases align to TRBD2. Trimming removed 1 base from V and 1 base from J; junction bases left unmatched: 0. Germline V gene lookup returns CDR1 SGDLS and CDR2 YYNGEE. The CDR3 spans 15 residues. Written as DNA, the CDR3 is TGTGCCAGCAGCGTACTAGCGGGAGGCACAGATACGCAGTATTTT. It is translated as CASSVLAGGTDTQYF.

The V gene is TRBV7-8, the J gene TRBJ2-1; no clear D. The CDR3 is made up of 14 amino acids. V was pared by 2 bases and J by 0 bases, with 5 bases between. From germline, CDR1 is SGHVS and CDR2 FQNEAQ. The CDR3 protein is CASSLPSSYNEQFF. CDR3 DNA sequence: TGTGCCAGCAGCTTACCCAGCTCCTACAATGAGCAGTTCTTC.

CDR3 amino acids: CSVDPGGTEAFF. DNA of the CDR3: TGCAGCGTTGACCCAGGGGGCACTGAAGCTTTCTTT. J is TRBJ1-1 and V is TRBV29-1, with 7 bases matching TRBD1. Germline lookup yields CDR1 SQVTM and CDR2 ANQGSEA. The CDR3 consists of 12 residues. Trimming at V came to 3 bases and at J to 4 bases, leaving 2 bases not matched to a gene.

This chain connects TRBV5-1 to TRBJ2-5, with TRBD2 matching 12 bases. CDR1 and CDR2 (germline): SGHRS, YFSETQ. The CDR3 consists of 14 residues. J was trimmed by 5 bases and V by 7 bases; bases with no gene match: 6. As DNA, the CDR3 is TGCGCCAGCCGACTAGCGGGAGCGGGTGAGACCCAGTACTTC. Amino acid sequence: CASRLAGAGETQYF.

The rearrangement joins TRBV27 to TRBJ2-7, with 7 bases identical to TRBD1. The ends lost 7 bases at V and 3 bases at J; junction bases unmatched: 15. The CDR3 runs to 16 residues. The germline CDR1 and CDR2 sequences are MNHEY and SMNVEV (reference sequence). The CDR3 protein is CASTKTPGTASYEQYF. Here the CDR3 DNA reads TGTGCCAGCACCAAAACCCCCGGGACAGCCAGCTACGAGCAGTACTTC.

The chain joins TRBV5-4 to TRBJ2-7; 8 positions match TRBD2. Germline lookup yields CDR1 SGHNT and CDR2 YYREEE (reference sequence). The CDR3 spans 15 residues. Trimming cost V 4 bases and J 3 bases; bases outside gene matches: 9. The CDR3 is CASSLGQREFYEQYF. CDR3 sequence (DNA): TGTGCCAGCAGCCTAGGGCAGCGGGAGTTCTACGAGCAGTACTTC.

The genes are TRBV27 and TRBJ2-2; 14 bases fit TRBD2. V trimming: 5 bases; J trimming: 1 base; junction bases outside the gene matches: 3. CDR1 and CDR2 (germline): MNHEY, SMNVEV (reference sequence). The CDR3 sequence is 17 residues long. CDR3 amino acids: CASSRGLAGVNTGELFF. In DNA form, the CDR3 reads TGTGCCAGCAGTCGGGGACTAGCGGGAGTGAACACCGGGGAGCTGTTTTTT.

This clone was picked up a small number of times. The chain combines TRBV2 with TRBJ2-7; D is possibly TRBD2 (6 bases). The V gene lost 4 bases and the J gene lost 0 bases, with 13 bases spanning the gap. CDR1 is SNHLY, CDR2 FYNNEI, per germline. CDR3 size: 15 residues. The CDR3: CASSVVRGGSYEQYF. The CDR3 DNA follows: TGTGCCAGCAGTGTAGTTCGGGGAGGCTCCTACGAGCAGTACTTC.

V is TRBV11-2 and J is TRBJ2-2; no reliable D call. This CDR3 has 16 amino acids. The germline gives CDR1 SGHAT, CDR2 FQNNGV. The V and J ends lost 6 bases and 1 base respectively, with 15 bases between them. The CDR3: CASRLWSTMNTGELFF. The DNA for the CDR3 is TGTGCCAGCAGACTATGGAGTACTATGAACACCGGGGAGCTGTTTTTT.

The CDR3 protein is CARISTSCWTPRQFF. The CDR3 nucleotides are TGTGCCAGAATATCCACTAGCTGTTGGACCCCCCGGCAGTTCTTC. The gene calls are TRBV5-6 and TRBJ2-1; tentative D call: TRBD2 (6 bases). The CDR3 runs 15 residues. CDR1 is SGHDT and CDR2 is YYEEEE in the germline V gene. V was shortened by 8 bases and J by 12 bases, with 27 bases between the two germline ends.

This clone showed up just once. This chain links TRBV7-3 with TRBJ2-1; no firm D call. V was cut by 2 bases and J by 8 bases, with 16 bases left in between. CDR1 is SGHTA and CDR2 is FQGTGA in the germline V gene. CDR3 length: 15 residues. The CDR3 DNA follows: TGTGCCAGCAGCTTATTATGGTCGACCCGCGATGAGCAGTTCTTC. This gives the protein CASSLLWSTRDEQFF.

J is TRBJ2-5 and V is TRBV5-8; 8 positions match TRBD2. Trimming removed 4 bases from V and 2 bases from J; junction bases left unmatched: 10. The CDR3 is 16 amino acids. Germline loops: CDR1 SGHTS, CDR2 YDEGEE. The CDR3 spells CASSPVFRGGQETQYF. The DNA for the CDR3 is TGTGCCAGCAGCCCGGTTTTCCGGGGGGGACAAGAGACCCAGTACTTC.

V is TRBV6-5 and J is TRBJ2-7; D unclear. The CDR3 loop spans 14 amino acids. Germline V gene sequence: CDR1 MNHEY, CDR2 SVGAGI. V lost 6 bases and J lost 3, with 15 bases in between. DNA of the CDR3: TGTGCCAGCAGCTACGCGCCCACGGACTACGAGCAGTACTTC. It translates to CASSYAPTDYEQYF.

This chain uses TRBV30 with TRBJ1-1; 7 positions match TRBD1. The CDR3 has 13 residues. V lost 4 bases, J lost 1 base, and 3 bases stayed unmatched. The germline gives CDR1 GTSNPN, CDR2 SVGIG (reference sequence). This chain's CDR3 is CAWTRQGNTEAFF. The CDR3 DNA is TGTGCCTGGACCAGACAGGGGAACACTGAAGCTTTCTTT.

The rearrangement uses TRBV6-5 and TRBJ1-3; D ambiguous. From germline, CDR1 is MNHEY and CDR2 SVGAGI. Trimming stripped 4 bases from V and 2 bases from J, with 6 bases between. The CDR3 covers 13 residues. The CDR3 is CASSSTTGNTIYF. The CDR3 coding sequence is TGTGCCAGCAGTTCAACGACTGGAAACACCATATATTTT.

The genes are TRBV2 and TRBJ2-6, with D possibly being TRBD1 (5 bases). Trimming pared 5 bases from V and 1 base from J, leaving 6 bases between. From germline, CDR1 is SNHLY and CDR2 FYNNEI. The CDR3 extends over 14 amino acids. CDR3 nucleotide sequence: TGTGCCAGCAGTAGGGGTTCTGGGGCCAACGTCCTGACTTTC. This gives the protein CASSRGSGANVLTF.

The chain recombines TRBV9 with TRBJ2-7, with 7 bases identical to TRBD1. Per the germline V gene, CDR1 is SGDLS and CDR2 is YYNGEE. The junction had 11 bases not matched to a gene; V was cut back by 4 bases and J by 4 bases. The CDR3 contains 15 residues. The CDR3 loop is CASSPRQGESYEQYF. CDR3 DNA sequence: TGTGCCAGCAGCCCCAGACAGGGTGAATCATACGAGCAGTACTTC. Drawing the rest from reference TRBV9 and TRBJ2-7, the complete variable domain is DSGVTQTPKHLITATGQRVTLRCSPRSGDLSVYWYQQSLDQGLQFLIQYYNGEERAKGNILERFSAQQFPDLHSELNLSSLELGDSALYFCASSPRQGESYEQYFGPGTRLTVT.

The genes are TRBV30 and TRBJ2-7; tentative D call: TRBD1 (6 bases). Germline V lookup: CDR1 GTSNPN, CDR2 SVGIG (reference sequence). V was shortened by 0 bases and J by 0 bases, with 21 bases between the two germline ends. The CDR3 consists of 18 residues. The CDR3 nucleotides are TGTGCCTGGAGTGTATTAGGAGAGGGGGTTCTCGACTCCTACGAGCAGTACTTC. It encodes CAWSVLGEGVLDSYEQYF.

For the CDR3, the DNA is TGTGCCAGTAGTCGCGGTCTTAACACCGGGGAGCTGTTTTTT. This sequence encodes CASSRGLNTGELFF. The gene calls are TRBV19 and TRBJ2-2; D is unresolved. Germline assignment: CDR1 LNHDA and CDR2 SQIVND (reference sequence). V lost 5 bases to trimming and J lost 2 bases, with 9 bases between them. The CDR3 extends over 14 amino acids.

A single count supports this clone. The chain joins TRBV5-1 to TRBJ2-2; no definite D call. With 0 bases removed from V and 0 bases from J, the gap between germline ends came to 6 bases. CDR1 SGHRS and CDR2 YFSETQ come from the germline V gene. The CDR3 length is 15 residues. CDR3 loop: CASSLDWANTGELFF. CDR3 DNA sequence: TGCGCCAGCAGCTTGGATTGGGCGAACACCGGGGAGCTGTTTTTT.

CDR3 DNA sequence: TGTGCCAGCAGTTACGGGCTAGCGGGGCGGAATGAGCAGTTCTTC. Protein: CASSYGLAGRNEQFF. This chain connects TRBV6-5 to TRBJ2-1, with TRBD2 matching over 9 bases. The CDR3 loop spans 15 amino acids. V shed 2 bases, J shed 7 bases, and the junction held 6 bases outside the gene matches. CDR1 and CDR2 from the germline V gene are MNHEY and SVGAGI.

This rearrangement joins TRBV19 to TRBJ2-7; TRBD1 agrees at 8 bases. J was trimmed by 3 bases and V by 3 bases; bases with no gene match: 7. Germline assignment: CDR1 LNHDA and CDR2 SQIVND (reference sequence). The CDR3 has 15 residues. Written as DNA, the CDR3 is TGTGCCAGTAGTATCTATAGTGGGACAGGCTACGAGCAGTACTTC. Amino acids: CASSIYSGTGYEQYF.

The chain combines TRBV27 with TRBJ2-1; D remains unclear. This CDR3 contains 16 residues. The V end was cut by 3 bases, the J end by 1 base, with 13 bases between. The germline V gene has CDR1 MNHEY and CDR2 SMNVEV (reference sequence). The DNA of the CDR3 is TGTGCCAGCAGTTTTATCAGTGGGAAGTCCTACAATGAGCAGTTCTTC. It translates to CASSFISGKSYNEQFF.

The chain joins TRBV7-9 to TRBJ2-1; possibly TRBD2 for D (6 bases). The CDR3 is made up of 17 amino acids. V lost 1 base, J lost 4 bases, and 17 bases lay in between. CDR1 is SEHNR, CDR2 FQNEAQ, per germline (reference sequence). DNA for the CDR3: TGTGCCAGCAGCTTAGGCGGGGCCGGGGGAAATTACAATGAGCAGTTCTTC. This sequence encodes CASSLGGAGGNYNEQFF.

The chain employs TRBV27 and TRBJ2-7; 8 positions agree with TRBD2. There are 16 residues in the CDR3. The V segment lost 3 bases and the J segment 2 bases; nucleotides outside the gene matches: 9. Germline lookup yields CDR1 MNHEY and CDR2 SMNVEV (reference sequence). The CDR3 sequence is CASSFPFGGRPYEQYF. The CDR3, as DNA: TGTGCCAGCAGTTTCCCATTTGGCGGGAGGCCCTACGAGCAGTACTTC.

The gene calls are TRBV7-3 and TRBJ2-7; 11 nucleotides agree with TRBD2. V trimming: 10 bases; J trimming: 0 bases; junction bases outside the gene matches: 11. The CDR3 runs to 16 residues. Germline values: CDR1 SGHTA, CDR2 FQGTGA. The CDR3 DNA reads TGTGCCACCTCCTATCTAGCGGGAGGCCTCTCCTACGAGCAGTACTTC. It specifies CATSYLAGGLSYEQYF.

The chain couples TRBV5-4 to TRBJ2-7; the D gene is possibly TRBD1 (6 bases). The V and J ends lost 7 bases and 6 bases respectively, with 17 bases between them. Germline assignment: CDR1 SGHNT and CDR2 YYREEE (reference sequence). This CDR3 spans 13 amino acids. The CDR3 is CASVNREASEQYF. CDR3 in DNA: TGTGCCAGCGTTAACAGGGAAGCCAGCGAGCAGTACTTC.

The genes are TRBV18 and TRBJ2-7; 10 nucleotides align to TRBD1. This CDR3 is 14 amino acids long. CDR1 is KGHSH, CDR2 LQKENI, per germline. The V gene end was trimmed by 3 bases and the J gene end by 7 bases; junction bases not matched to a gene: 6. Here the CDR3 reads CASSPGTGVGEQYF. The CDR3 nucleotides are TGTGCCAGCTCACCCGGGACAGGGGTCGGTGAGCAGTACTTC.

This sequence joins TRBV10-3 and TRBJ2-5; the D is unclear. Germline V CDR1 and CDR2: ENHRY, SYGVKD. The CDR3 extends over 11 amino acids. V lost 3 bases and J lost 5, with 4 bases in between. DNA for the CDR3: TGTGCCATCAGTGATGGTGAGACCCAGTACTTC. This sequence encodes CAISDGETQYF.

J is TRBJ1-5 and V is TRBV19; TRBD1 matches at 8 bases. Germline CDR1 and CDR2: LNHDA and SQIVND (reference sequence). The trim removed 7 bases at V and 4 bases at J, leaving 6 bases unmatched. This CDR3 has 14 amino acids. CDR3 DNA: TGTGCCAGTACAACTAACAGGGGGAATCAGCCCCAGCATTTT. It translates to CASTTNRGNQPQHF. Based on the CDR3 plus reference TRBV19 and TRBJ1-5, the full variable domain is DGGITQSPKYLFRKEGQNVTLSCEQNLNHDAMYWYRQDPGQGLRLIYYSQIVNDFQKGDIAEGYSVSREKKESFPLTVTSAQKNPTAFYLCASTTNRGNQPQHFGDGTRLSIL.